A selection of T cell receptor beta chains follows, all from one sample in a study of shared clonotypes between healthy human individuals. Generated by immunoSEQ multiplex PCR, the TCRdb table keeps only in-frame clones and is missing some. This sample carries 2 million to 2.5 million clones, roughly 95% of them seen once, and the ten largest clones take 0.1% to 0.15%. The source material was naive CD4+ T cells sorted from blood. The receptors were gathered from a man aged 18-30 years in good health. Both conserved end residues are part of each CDR3. The order of the fields is D gene, CDR3 length, clone size, J gene, V gene, CDR3 protein, CDR3 DNA. The D gene is left open where the match is weak. Clone size, where shown, is once, few, many, or a class for clones that have expanded.

TRBD2	17	once	TRBJ2-1	TRBV19	CASSSGQGVAGVHEQFF	TGTGCCAGTAGTTCCGGTCAAGGGGTAGCGGGGGTCCATGAGCAGTTCTTC
TRBD1	14	-	TRBJ1-6	TRBV7-2	CASSPGQGNSPLHF	TGTGCCAGCAGCCCAGGACAGGGAAACTCACCCCTCCACTTT
-	16	-	TRBJ2-1	TRBV28	CASSPEGARSYNEQFF	TGTGCCAGCAGTCCGGAGGGGGCGCGGTCCTACAATGAGCAGTTCTTC
-	15	-	TRBJ1-5	TRBV19	CASSIWEGSTGPQHF	TGTGCCAGTAGTATCTGGGAAGGATCAACTGGGCCCCAGCATTTT
-	14	once	TRBJ2-1	TRBV5-1	CASSLGTTDNEQFF	TGCGCCAGCAGCTTGGGGACTACCGACAATGAGCAGTTCTTC
TRBD1	15	-	TRBJ1-1	TRBV29-1	CSVLLTGLMNTEAFF	TGCAGCGTCCTCCTGACAGGGTTAATGAACACTGAAGCTTTCTTT
TRBD2	16	-	TRBJ2-1	TRBV7-9	CASFTFSGTSAHEQFF	TGTGCCAGCTTCACCTTCTCCGGGACTAGCGCCCATGAGCAGTTCTTC
TRBD1	16	-	TRBJ1-6	TRBV6-6	CASSYPDRGRDSPLHF	TGTGCCAGCAGTTACCCCGACAGGGGTAGAGATTCACCCCTCCACTTT
-	15	-	TRBJ2-2	TRBV25-1	CASKSGTKNTGELFF	TGTGCCAGCAAATCCGGGACAAAGAACACCGGGGAGCTGTTTTTT
-	13	-	TRBJ2-7	TRBV7-7	CASSLGPLREQYF	TGTGCTAGCAGCTTAGGCCCGTTACGGGAGCAGTACTTC
TRBD2	14	-	TRBJ2-1	TRBV10-2	CASKAAGGLSEQFF	TGCGCCAGCAAGGCAGCGGGAGGTTTAAGTGAGCAGTTCTTC
-	15	-	TRBJ2-2	TRBV11-2	CASSLEAWYTGELFF	TGTGCCAGCAGCTTAGAGGCGTGGTACACCGGGGAGCTGTTTTTT
-	14	-	TRBJ2-3	TRBV19	CASSIQGGTDTQYF	TGTGCCAGTAGTATTCAGGGAGGCACAGATACGCAGTATTTT
-	14	-	TRBJ2-1	TRBV7-2	CASSRVSRPHEQFF	TGTGCCAGCAGCCGTGTCTCTAGGCCCCATGAGCAGTTCTTC
TRBD1	13	-	TRBJ1-1	TRBV6-1	CASSDRGRTEAFF	TGTGCCAGCAGCGACAGGGGGCGGACTGAAGCTTTCTTT
-	13	-	TRBJ1-2	TRBV6-1	CASSVSGVDGYTF	TGTGCCAGCAGTGTTTCAGGGGTGGATGGCTACACCTTC
-	17	-	TRBJ2-3	TRBV4-1	CASSQTGRREGTDTQYF	TGCGCCAGCAGCCAAACCGGGCGGAGGGAAGGCACAGATACGCAGTATTTT
-	12	-	TRBJ2-7	TRBV11-2	CASSLVPYEQYF	TGTGCCAGCAGCTTAGTTCCCTACGAGCAGTACTTC
-	14	-	TRBJ2-7	TRBV5-1	CASSVGGQSYEQYF	TGCGCCAGCAGCGTCGGGGGCCAGTCCTACGAGCAGTACTTC
-	12	-	TRBJ1-6	TRBV19	CASSIRDGKIHF	TGTGCCAGTAGTATACGGGACGGAAAAATCCACTTT
TRBD1	16	-	TRBJ1-1	TRBV6-5	CASSYLPGQGTTEAFF	TGTGCCAGCAGTTATTTACCGGGACAGGGGACCACTGAAGCTTTCTTT
TRBD1	15	-	TRBJ1-2	TRBV7-9	CASSFSGTVYYGYTF	TGTGCCAGCAGCTTTTCCGGGACAGTTTATTATGGCTACACCTTC
-	15	-	TRBJ1-3	TRBV28	CASSGGSPGGNTIYF	TGTGCCAGCAGTGGGGGCTCCCCCGGCGGAAACACCATATATTTT
-	14	-	TRBJ1-2	TRBV10-2	CASSELAGNGGYTF	TGCGCCAGCAGTGAGTTAGCCGGGAACGGGGGCTACACCTTC
TRBD2	15	-	TRBJ2-7	TRBV16	CASSQPGTSDDEQYF	TGTGCCAGCAGCCAGCCCGGGACTAGCGACGACGAGCAGTACTTC
-	11	once	TRBJ2-4	TRBV2	CASSDPDIQYF	TGTGCCAGCAGCGACCCGGACATTCAGTACTTC
TRBD1	16	-	TRBJ2-3	TRBV5-6	CASSLEPGGNTDTQYF	TGTGCCAGCAGCTTGGAACCAGGGGGAAACACAGATACGCAGTATTTT
-	17	-	TRBJ2-7	TRBV21-1	CASSKSHWRGFSCEQYF	TGTGCCAGCAGCAAATCGCACTGGCGGGGGTTTTCTTGCGAGCAGTACTTC
-	13	-	TRBJ1-1	TRBV6-5	CASSYSFGTEAFF	TGTGCCAGCAGTTACTCGTTTGGCACTGAAGCTTTCTTT
TRBD1	15	-	TRBJ2-7	TRBV19	CASSPRTGSSYEQYF	TGTGCCAGTAGTCCCCGGACAGGGAGCTCCTACGAGCAGTACTTC
TRBD1	12	few	TRBJ1-2	TRBV29-1	CSVGQGTGGYTF	TGCAGCGTCGGACAGGGCACTGGAGGCTACACCTTC
-	14	-	TRBJ1-2	TRBV7-2	CASSLGPINYGYTF	TGTGCCAGCAGCTTAGGCCCGATTAACTATGGCTACACCTTC
TRBD1	14	-	TRBJ2-7	TRBV27	CASSIRQGANEQYF	TGTGCCAGCAGTATTCGACAGGGGGCGAACGAGCAGTACTTC
TRBD1	15	few	TRBJ1-5	TRBV2	CASSVEGTGNQPQHF	TGTGCCAGCAGTGTCGAAGGGACAGGGAATCAGCCCCAGCATTTT
-	15	-	TRBJ1-1	TRBV5-1	CASSLDRGGNTEAFF	TGCGCCAGCAGCTTGGACCGGGGCGGCAACACTGAAGCTTTCTTT
-	13	-	TRBJ2-2	TRBV4-3	CASSRQVTGELFF	TGCGCCAGCAGCCGCCAGGTCACCGGGGAGCTGTTTTTT
-	19	-	TRBJ1-5	TRBV19	CASSSLGTLFPTGNQPQHF	TGTGCCAGTAGTAGTTTGGGGACTCTATTCCCAACGGGCAATCAGCCCCAGCATTTT
TRBD1	20	-	TRBJ1-6	TRBV11-3	CASSEGREVGTGGYNSPLHF	TGTGCCAGCAGCGAAGGTCGTGAGGTAGGGACAGGGGGCTATAATTCACCCCTCCACTTT
-	11	-	TRBJ2-7	TRBV11-2	CASSPRDEQYF	TGTGCCAGCAGCCCAAGGGACGAGCAGTACTTC
-	11	-	TRBJ1-2	TRBV25-1	CASSEQGGYTF	TGTGCCAGCAGTGAGCAGGGAGGGTACACCTTC
TRBD1	14	-	TRBJ1-1	TRBV5-1	CASSRTGGITEAFF	TGCGCCAGCAGCAGGACAGGGGGCATCACTGAAGCTTTCTTT
-	16	once	TRBJ1-6	TRBV4-2	CASSQVGGGDNSPLHF	TGTGCCAGCAGCCAAGTCGGGGGGGGCGACAATTCACCCCTCCACTTT
-	14	-	TRBJ2-7	TRBV5-1	CASSQQGGLGEQYF	TGCGCCAGCAGCCAACAGGGGGGGCTTGGCGAGCAGTACTTC
TRBD1	14	-	TRBJ2-7	TRBV5-6	CASSRQGRTHEQYF	TGTGCCAGCAGTCGACAGGGAAGGACCCACGAGCAGTACTTC
TRBD1	14	-	TRBJ1-5	TRBV2	CASSGQGAFQPQHF	TGTGCCAGCAGTGGACAGGGGGCTTTTCAGCCCCAGCATTTT
TRBD2	15	-	TRBJ2-1	TRBV4-3	CASSLSGLTYNEQFF	TGCGCCAGCAGCCTGTCGGGACTAACGTACAATGAGCAGTTCTTC
-	13	-	TRBJ2-3	TRBV5-1	CASSRRSTDTQYF	TGCGCCAGCAGCCGACGTAGCACAGATACGCAGTATTTT
-	14	-	TRBJ1-4	TRBV9	CASSAGPGAEKLFF	TGTGCCAGCAGCGCGGGCCCCGGGGCGGAAAAACTGTTTTTT